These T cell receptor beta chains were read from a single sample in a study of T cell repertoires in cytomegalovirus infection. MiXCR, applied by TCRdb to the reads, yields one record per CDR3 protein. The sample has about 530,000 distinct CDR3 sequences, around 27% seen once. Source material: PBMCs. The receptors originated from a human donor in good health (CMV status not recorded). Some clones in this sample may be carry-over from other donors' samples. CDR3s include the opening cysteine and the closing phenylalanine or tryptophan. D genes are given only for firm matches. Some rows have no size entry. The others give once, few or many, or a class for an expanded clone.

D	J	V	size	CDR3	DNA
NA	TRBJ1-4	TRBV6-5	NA	CASSYSNSFNEKLFF	TGTGCCAGCAGTTACTCGAATTCCTTTAATGAAAAACTGTTTTTT
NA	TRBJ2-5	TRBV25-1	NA	CASSEIVEGYGETQYF	TGTGCCAGCAGTGAAATCGTGGAGGGGTATGGGGAGACCCAGTACTTC
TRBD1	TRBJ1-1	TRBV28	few	CASDLGQGTEAFF	TGTGCCAGTGATCTGGGACAGGGGACCGAAGCTTTCTTT
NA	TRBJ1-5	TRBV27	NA	CASSLALGGDQPQHF	TGTGCCAGCAGTTTGGCCTTAGGTGGGGATCAGCCCCAGCATTTT
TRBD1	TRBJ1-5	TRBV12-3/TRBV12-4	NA	CASSSDRGVGNQPQHF	TGTGCCAGCAGCTCCGACAGGGGGGTTGGCAATCAGCCCCAGCATTTT
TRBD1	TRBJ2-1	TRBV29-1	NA	CSVDWGGTVPLF	TGCAGCGTTGATTGGGGTGGGACAGTCCCCCTCTTC
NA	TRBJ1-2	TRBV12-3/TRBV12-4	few	CASSLLSGTRYGYTF	TGTGCCAGCAGTTTATTGTCTGGGACAAGGTATGGCTACACCTTC
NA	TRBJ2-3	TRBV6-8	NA	CASFGGSGPDTQYF	TGTGCCAGTTTCGGCGGCTCCGGCCCAGATACGCAGTATTTT
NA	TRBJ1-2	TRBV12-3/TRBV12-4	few	CASSFLGLGYTF	TGTGCCAGCAGTTTCCTGGGTCTTGGCTACACCTTC
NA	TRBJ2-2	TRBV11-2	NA	CASSLLAGAQNTGELFF	TGTGCCAGCAGCTTACTTGCGGGTGCCCAGAACACCGGGGAGCTGTTTTTT
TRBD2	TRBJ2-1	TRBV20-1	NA	CSAMGLAGAHEQFF	TGCAGTGCTATGGGACTAGCGGGAGCCCATGAGCAGTTCTTC
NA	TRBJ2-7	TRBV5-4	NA	CASSLGTPSYEQYF	TGTGCCAGCAGCTTAGGGACGCCCTCCTACGAGCAGTACTTC
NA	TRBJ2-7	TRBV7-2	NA	CASSLAFSRSYEQYF	TGTGCCAGCAGCTTAGCGTTCTCGAGATCCTACGAGCAGTACTTC
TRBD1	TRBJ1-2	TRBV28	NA	CASTFPGQGVGGYTF	TGTGCCAGCACCTTCCCCGGACAGGGAGTGGGCGGCTACACCTTC
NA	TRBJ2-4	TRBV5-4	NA	CASSSRDTIKAKNIQYF	TGTGCCAGCAGCTCCCGGGACACCATTAAAGCCAAAAACATTCAGTACTTC
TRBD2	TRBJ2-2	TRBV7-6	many	CASSPRAGGFIGELFF	TGTGCCAGCAGCCCCAGGGCGGGAGGTTTCATCGGGGAGCTGTTTTTT
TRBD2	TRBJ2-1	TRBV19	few	CASSTQGLAGDNEQFF	TGTGCCAGTAGTACCCAGGGACTAGCGGGAGACAATGAGCAGTTCTTC
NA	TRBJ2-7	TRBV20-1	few	CSATITYEQYF	TGCAGTGCTACCATCACCTACGAGCAGTACTTC
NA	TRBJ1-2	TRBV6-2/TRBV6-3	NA	CASRNLTGYYGYTF	TGTGCCAGCAGAAACCTTACAGGTTACTATGGCTACACCTTC
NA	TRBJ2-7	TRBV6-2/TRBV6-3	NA	CASKPLQRDIGLGHLYEQYF	TGTGCCAGCAAACCCTTGCAGAGGGACATCGGACTAGGTCACCTCTACGAGCAGTACTTC
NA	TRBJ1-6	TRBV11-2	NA	CASSLEAAGNNSPLHF	TGTGCCAGCAGCTTAGAGGCCGCAGGGAATAATTCACCCCTCCACTTT
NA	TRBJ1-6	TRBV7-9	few	CASSAERPYNSPLHF	TGTGCCAGCAGCGCCGAGAGGCCCTATAATTCACCCCTCCACTTT
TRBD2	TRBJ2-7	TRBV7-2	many	CASSSPSVASGRANKYEQYF	TGTGCCAGCAGCAGCCCCTCGGTGGCTAGCGGGAGGGCTAATAAGTACGAGCAGTACTTC
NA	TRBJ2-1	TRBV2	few	CASTGEVNEQFF	TGTGCCAGCACCGGAGAAGTCAATGAGCAGTTCTTC
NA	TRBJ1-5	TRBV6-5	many	CASRPHGRVNQPQHF	TGTGCCAGCAGACCCCACGGACGGGTCAATCAGCCCCAGCATTTT
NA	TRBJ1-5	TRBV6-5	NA	CASSHGQSQHF	TGTGCCAGCAGTCATGGACAGTCCCAGCATTTT
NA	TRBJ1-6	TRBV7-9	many	CASSSPRYPPLHF	TGTGCCAGCAGCTCGCCCCGTTACCCTCCGCTCCACTTT
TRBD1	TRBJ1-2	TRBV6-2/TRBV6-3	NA	CASSSMDRLEGYTF	TGTGCCAGCAGTTCGATGGACAGGTTGGAAGGCTACACCTTC
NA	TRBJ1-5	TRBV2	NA	CASSESGGFSQPQHF	TGTGCCAGCAGTGAATCTGGGGGCTTCAGCCAGCCCCAGCATTTT
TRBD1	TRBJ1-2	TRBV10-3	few	CAISRGDSPYYGYTF	TGTGCCATCAGTAGGGGGGACAGCCCCTACTATGGCTACACCTTC
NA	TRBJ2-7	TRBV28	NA	CASSPSQVSYEQYF	TGTGCCAGCAGTCCGTCGCAGGTTTCCTACGAGCAGTACTTC
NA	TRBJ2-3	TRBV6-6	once	CASSVRPRGGPSTDTQYF	TGTGCCAGCAGTGTCAGACCGCGAGGGGGACCAAGCACAGATACGCAGTATTTT
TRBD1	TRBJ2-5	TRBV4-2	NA	CASSTHHRQGARETQYF	TGTGCCAGCAGCACCCACCATAGACAGGGGGCCCGAGAGACCCAGTACTTC
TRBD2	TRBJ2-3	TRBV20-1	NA	CSARDTGLVKDTQYF	TGCAGTGCTAGGGATACGGGACTAGTAAAAGATACGCAGTATTTT
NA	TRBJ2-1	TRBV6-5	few	CASSYSSVHEQFF	TGTGCCAGCAGTTACTCGAGCGTACATGAGCAGTTCTTC
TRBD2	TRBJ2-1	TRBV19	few	CASTLAGGTYNEQFF	TGTGCCAGTACACTAGCGGGGGGGACCTACAATGAGCAGTTCTTC
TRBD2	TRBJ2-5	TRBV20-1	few	CSARDAGTSGVETQYF	TGCAGTGCTAGAGACGCCGGGACTAGCGGGGTGGAGACCCAGTACTTC
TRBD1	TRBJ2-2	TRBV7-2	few	CASRPSPGTANTGELFF	TGTGCCAGCAGACCGTCACCCGGGACAGCGAACACCGGGGAGCTGTTTTTT
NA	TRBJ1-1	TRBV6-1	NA	CASILTQDTEAFF	TGTGCCAGCATACTGACGCAGGACACTGAAGCTTTCTTT
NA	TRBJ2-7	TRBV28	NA	CASCAQDDEQYF	TGTGCCAGTTGCGCCCAAGATGACGAGCAGTACTTC
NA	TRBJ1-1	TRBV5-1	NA	CASSLEGAGTEAFF	TGCGCCAGCAGCTTGGAGGGCGCGGGCACTGAAGCTTTCTTT
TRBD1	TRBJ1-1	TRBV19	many	CASTWGRDSEAFF	TGTGCCAGCACATGGGGGAGGGACAGTGAAGCTTTCTTT
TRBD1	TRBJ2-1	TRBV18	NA	CASSPLTGDKKFF	TGTGCCAGCTCACCTTTAACAGGGGATAAGAAGTTCTTC
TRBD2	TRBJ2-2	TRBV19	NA	CASKSQAGGYGELFF	TGTGCCAGTAAATCACAAGCGGGAGGGTACGGGGAGCTGTTTTTT
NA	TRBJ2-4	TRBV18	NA	CASSPPWILAKNIQYF	TGTGCCAGCTCACCACCGTGGATTTTAGCCAAAAACATTCAGTACTTC
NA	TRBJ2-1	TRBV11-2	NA	CASSSLVAWGEQFF	TGTGCCAGCAGCTCCCTTGTAGCGTGGGGTGAGCAGTTCTTC
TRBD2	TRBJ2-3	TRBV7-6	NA	CASSPRGTSGRDTQYF	TGTGCCAGCAGCCCCAGAGGGACTAGCGGGAGAGATACGCAGTATTTT
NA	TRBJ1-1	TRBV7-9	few	CASSIYLNTEAFF	TGTGCCAGCAGCATTTACCTGAACACTGAAGCTTTCTTT
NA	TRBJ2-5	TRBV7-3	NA	CASSLSQKETQYF	TGTGCCAGCAGCTTGAGCCAGAAAGAGACCCAGTACTTC
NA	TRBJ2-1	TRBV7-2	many	CASSFGGSLDEQFF	TGTGCCAGCAGCTTTGGGGGTAGTTTGGATGAGCAGTTCTTC
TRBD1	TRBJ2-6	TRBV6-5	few	CASSPGTGGPGANVLTF	TGTGCCAGCAGCCCCGGGACAGGGGGTCCCGGGGCCAACGTCCTGACTTTC
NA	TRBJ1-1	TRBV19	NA	CASSIGGQGEAFF	TGTGCCAGTAGTATTGGGGGGCAAGGTGAAGCTTTCTTT
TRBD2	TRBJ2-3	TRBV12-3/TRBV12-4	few	CANSLKTSGQFTDTQYF	TGTGCCAACAGTTTAAAGACTAGCGGCCAGTTCACAGATACGCAGTATTTT
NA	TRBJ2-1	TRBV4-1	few	CASSADSSSYNEQFF	TGCGCCAGCAGCGCGGACTCCAGCTCCTACAATGAGCAGTTCTTC